These 14 T cell receptor beta chains were sequenced from one sample in a study of blood T cell repertoires in COVID-19 (dated by TCRdb to the early 2020s). To prepare the library, the immunoSEQ multiplex PCR assay was applied. Here the immuneACCESS table is served through TCRdb, limited to in-frame sequences with V and J called. Missing clones are a known gap in these copies; in checked studies unresolved V genes cover under half, and the rest lacks a known reason. The table for this sample lists roughly 130,000 clones; about four fifths of them were counted only once. Together, the top ten hold approximately 13% of the sample. Input material: peripheral blood. These receptors were taken from a woman in her twenties or thirties who had recovered from COVID-19.

The chain links TRBV19 to TRBJ1-2, with 7 bases aligning to TRBD1. The CDR3 extends over 15 amino acids. The germline V gene encodes CDR1 LNHDA and CDR2 SQIVND (reference sequence). The V and J ends lost 7 bases and 5 bases, in that order; junction bases with no gene match: 13. For the CDR3, the DNA is TGTGCCAGTACCCCCGGGGCAGGGGGGAATTATGGCTACACCTTC. The encoded protein is CASTPGAGGNYGYTF.

The rearrangement links TRBV9 to TRBJ1-1, with D unclear. Germline V lookup: CDR1 SGDLS, CDR2 YYNGEE. Trimming cost V 3 bases and J 4 bases, with 16 bases left between them. CDR3 length: 15 residues. CDR3 protein: CASSALPVGSTEAFF. CDR3 DNA sequence: TGTGCCAGCAGCGCCCTCCCGGTTGGTAGCACTGAAGCTTTCTTT.

The chain is built from TRBV7-3 and TRBJ2-3, with 7 bases identical to TRBD2. The V gene end was trimmed by 1 base and the J gene end by 1 base; junction bases not matched to a gene: 8. The germline CDR1 and CDR2 sequences are SGHTA and FQGTGA. This CDR3 contains 17 residues. This chain's CDR3 is CASSLNGRGDGTDTQYF. The CDR3 DNA is TGTGCCAGCAGCTTAAACGGACGGGGGGACGGCACAGATACGCAGTATTTT.

The V call is TRBV7-9, the J call TRBJ2-5, with 7 nucleotides matching TRBD1. V trimming: 5 bases; J trimming: 0 bases; junction bases outside the gene matches: 9. The CDR3 runs to 16 residues. CDR1 and CDR2 (germline): SEHNR, FQNEAQ (reference sequence). The CDR3 loop is CASSLLSTGNQETQYF. In DNA, the CDR3 is TGTGCCAGCAGCCTACTGTCGACAGGGAACCAAGAGACCCAGTACTTC.

The chain couples TRBV3-1 (or the pseudogene TRBV3-2) to TRBJ1-1; TRBD1 might be the D (6 bases). Trimming removed 8 bases from V and 3 bases from J, with 10 bases in between. Germline values: CDR1 LGHDT, CDR2 YNNKEL (reference sequence). This CDR3 region has 12 residues. The CDR3 reads CASGRTDTEAFF. CDR3 in DNA: TGTGCCAGCGGTCGGACAGACACTGAAGCTTTCTTT.

This sequence joins TRBV2 and TRBJ2-3; TRBD1 agrees at 9 bases. Losses at the gene ends were 1 base for V and 2 bases for J; bases not matched to a gene: 10. Germline lookup yields CDR1 SNHLY and CDR2 FYNNEI. The CDR3 is made up of 18 amino acids. The CDR3 bases are TGTGCCAGCAGTGAAGTCACGAGGGGACAGGGTTCCACAGATACGCAGTATTTT. Its translation: CASSEVTRGQGSTDTQYF.

The chain is built from TRBV2 and TRBJ1-6; no reliable D call. This CDR3 region has 15 residues. Trimming removed 6 bases from V and 0 bases from J, with 9 bases in between. The germline CDR1 and CDR2 sequences are SNHLY and FYNNEI. CDR3 amino acids: CASRAPSSYNSPLHF. The DNA of the CDR3 is TGTGCCAGCAGAGCCCCGAGCTCCTATAATTCACCCCTCCACTTT.

The chain has TRBV27 and TRBJ2-3; tentatively, D is TRBD1 (6 bases). The germline CDR1 and CDR2 sequences are MNHEY and SMNVEV (reference sequence). Trimming took 4 bases from V and 5 from J, leaving 13 bases between them. This CDR3 region has 14 residues. CDR3 in amino acids: CASSYQGRGDTQYF. The CDR3 DNA sequence: TGTGCCAGCAGTTACCAGGGCAGGGGAGATACGCAGTATTTT.

The CDR3 nucleotides are TGTGCCAGCAGCGCGTCCGGGACAGGGGATTACGAGCAGTACTTC. Its protein product is CASSASGTGDYEQYF. This rearrangement joins TRBV11-2 to TRBJ2-7; TRBD1 matches 10 bases. The CDR3 runs to 15 residues. V gave up 5 bases and J gave up 4 bases; unmatched junction bases: 8. CDR1 is SGHAT and CDR2 is FQNNGV in the germline V gene. The whole variable domain, remainder taken from reference TRBV11-2 and TRBJ2-7, is EAGVAQSPRYKIIEKRQSVAFWCNPISGHATLYWYQQILGQGPKLLIQFQNNGVVDDSQLPKDRFSAERLKGVDSTLKIQPAKLEDSAVYLCASSASGTGDYEQYFGPGTRLTVT.

The rearrangement links TRBV25-1 to TRBJ2-7, with D unresolved. This CDR3 is built from 14 residues. Germline CDR1 is MGHDK and CDR2 is SYGVNS. V was trimmed by 6 bases and J by 1 base, leaving 13 bases between them. The CDR3 sequence is CASRPTTTSYEQYF. The CDR3 DNA reads TGTGCCAGCAGGCCGACGACAACTTCCTACGAGCAGTACTTC.

Here the CDR3 DNA reads TGTGCCAGCAGTAAACCGGGACAGATTGGAAACACCATATATTTT. Translating gives CASSKPGQIGNTIYF. The J gene is TRBJ1-3, the V gene TRBV6-6, with 7 nucleotides matching TRBD1. Per germline, CDR1 MNHNY and CDR2 SVGAGI (reference sequence). J was trimmed by 3 bases and V by 5 bases; bases with no gene match: 7. The CDR3 consists of 15 residues.

This chain uses TRBV7-8 with TRBJ1-2, with TRBD1 identical over 9 bases. The CDR3 contains 13 residues. From germline, CDR1 is SGHVS and CDR2 FQNEAQ. Unmatched junction bases numbered 4, after V lost 5 bases and J lost 6 bases. CDR3 DNA: TGTGCCAGCAGCGTGGGACAGGGAGATGGCTACACCTTC. It codes for CASSVGQGDGYTF.

V and J are TRBV10-3 and TRBJ2-1, with 15 bases lining up with TRBD2. V gave up 6 bases and J gave up 8 bases; unmatched junction bases: 5. The CDR3 totals 15 residues. Germline CDR1 ENHRY, CDR2 SYGVKD. CDR3 nucleotide sequence: TGTGCCATCAGCGAAGGGACTAGCGGGGGGTATGAGCAGTTCTTC. Its translation: CAISEGTSGGYEQFF.

The genes are TRBV6-4 and TRBJ2-2; weak D call: TRBD2 (7 bases). There are 16 residues in the CDR3. Trimming stripped 4 bases from V and 6 bases from J, with 18 bases between. The V gene's germline CDR1 is MRHNA and CDR2 SNTAGT. Here the CDR3 reads CASSAASGGGPGELFF. CDR3 in DNA: TGTGCCAGCAGTGCGGCTAGCGGAGGGGGGCCCGGGGAGCTGTTTTTT.